A single sample is the source of the 19 T cell receptor beta chains below, sequenced in a study of post-analysis software for immune sequencing data. No antigen has been identified for these receptors. General study points: With TRBV5-6, TRBV5-1 and TRBV20-1 included, 5 or 6 TRBV segments were more frequent in patients than in controls.

TCR beta cDNA libraries had unique molecular identifiers. One entry per CDR3 protein results from TCRdb running MiXCR on the PCR reads. The sample records 650,000 to 900,000 distinct CDR3 sequences, about half being singletons. Sequenced material: blood. The source is a girl between 5 and 17 years old with multiple sclerosis.

This chain connects TRBV6-5 to TRBJ1-2, with D maybe TRBD1 (5 bases). Per the germline V gene, CDR1 is MNHEY and CDR2 is SVGAGI. Trimming shortened V by 4 bases and J by 5 bases, and 17 bases separated the two germline ends. There are 15 residues in the CDR3. The CDR3 nucleotides read TGTGCCAGCAGTTCGACTCTCACAGGTTCATATGGCTACACCTTC. Translated: CASSSTLTGSYGYTF.

The genes are TRBV7-2 and TRBJ1-5, with D maybe TRBD1 (5 bases). Germline CDR1 SGHTA, CDR2 FQGNSA. V was shortened by 4 bases and J by 5 bases, with 15 bases between the two germline ends. This CDR3 has 15 residues. DNA for the CDR3: TGTGCCAGCAGCTCAGGCCAGGGAGGGCATCAGCCCCAGCATTTT. Encoded protein: CASSSGQGGHQPQHF.

The chain joins TRBV12-3 or TRBV12-4 to TRBJ2-5; 10 positions agree with TRBD2. This CDR3 is built from 15 residues. The junction had 7 bases not matched to a gene; V was cut back by 6 bases and J by 3 bases. CDR3 loop: CASSPLLAGKETQYF. The CDR3 DNA follows: TGTGCCAGCAGCCCTCTACTAGCGGGAAAAGAGACCCAGTACTTC.

The chain combines TRBV9 with TRBJ1-2, with 7 bases matching TRBD1. CDR3 size: 13 residues. Germline CDR1 is SGDLS and CDR2 is YYNGEE. After removal of 4 bases from V and 4 bases from J, the junction contained 4 bases not matched to a gene. The CDR3 bases are TGTGCCAGCAGCAAAGGACAGGCCTATGGCTACACCTTC. Amino acids: CASSKGQAYGYTF.

This CDR3 reads CSARVGAGAFLNEQFF. The CDR3 nucleotides are TGCAGTGCTAGGGTTGGTGCGGGAGCCTTTCTCAATGAGCAGTTCTTC. The rearrangement uses TRBV20-1 and TRBJ2-1; 7 positions agree with TRBD2. CDR3 size: 16 residues. J gave up 6 bases and V 3 bases, and 14 bases lay outside the gene matches. Germline lookup yields CDR1 DFQATT and CDR2 SNEGSKA (reference sequence).

This clonotype was counted between two and nine times. The chain links TRBV29-1 to TRBJ2-3; 9 bases align to TRBD2. The CDR3 runs 13 residues. Germline V lookup: CDR1 SQVTM, CDR2 ANQGSEA. J gave up 1 base and V 5 bases, and 1 base lay outside the gene matches. The CDR3 is CSVKRGGTDTQYF. The CDR3 DNA sequence: TGCAGCGTTAAGCGGGGGGGCACAGATACGCAGTATTTT.

A few counts support this clonotype. CDR3 sequence (DNA): TGTGCCAGCAGATCGGGACAGGGGGTTTCCTACGAGCAGTACTTC. It codes for CASRSGQGVSYEQYF. The chain has TRBV6-5 and TRBJ2-7; 11 nucleotides align to TRBD1. V lost 6 bases and J lost 1; bases outside the gene matches: 5. This CDR3 contains 15 residues. Germline V gene sequence: CDR1 MNHEY, CDR2 SVGAGI.

This sequence joins TRBV10-3 and TRBJ2-1; D is possibly TRBD2 (5 bases). The CDR3 contains 15 residues. The ends were cut back, 3 bases at V and 5 bases at J, with 14 bases in the middle. CDR1 is ENHRY and CDR2 is SYGVKD in the germline V gene. The CDR3 loop is CAISDPGVGDNEQFF. The CDR3 DNA is TGTGCCATCAGTGACCCAGGCGTCGGGGACAATGAGCAGTTCTTC.

V usage is TRBV7-6 and J usage is TRBJ2-7; perhaps D is TRBD1 or TRBD2 (6 bases each). Judging by the DNA end, TRBJ2-5 fits better; the J call may be wrong. The CDR3 length is 16 residues. Germline V lookup: CDR1 SGHVS, CDR2 FNYEAQ. The CDR3 sequence: CASSFVGGIGGETQYF. For the CDR3, the DNA is TGTGCCAGCAGCTTCGTGGGGGGAATTGGGGGCGAGACCCAGTACTTC.

V is TRBV7-2 and J is TRBJ1-2, with D unresolved. Germline V gene lookup returns CDR1 SGHTA and CDR2 FQGNSA. V was clipped by 1 base and J by 4 bases, with 10 bases between them. The CDR3 is 14 amino acids. The CDR3 DNA follows: TGTGCCAGCAGCTTAGAGCTTATTAGCTATGGCTACACCTTC. As protein: CASSLELISYGYTF.

This clonotype turned up a few times. The rearrangement links TRBV4-3 to TRBJ2-1; 7 bases fit TRBD2. CDR1 and CDR2 from the germline V gene are LGHNA and YSLEER. The CDR3 has 17 residues. Trimming removed 1 base from V and 7 bases from J; junction bases left unmatched: 13. DNA of the CDR3: TGCGCCAGCAGCCAAGGCCCGGCGGGAGATTTGGATAATGAGCAGTTCTTC. Translation gives CASSQGPAGDLDNEQFF.

This clonotype turned up a few times. The chain combines TRBV29-1 with TRBJ2-5, with D possibly matching TRBD2 (6 bases). Trimming took 4 bases from V and 1 from J, leaving 13 bases between them. CDR3 length: 14 amino acids. Germline CDR1 is SQVTM and CDR2 is ANQGSEA. The DNA for the CDR3 is TGCAGCGTTGTATTTCAGGAGGGCCAAGAGACCCAGTACTTC. This encodes CSVVFQEGQETQYF.

DNA of the CDR3: TGTGCCAGCAGCTTGTCTTCACAGGGAAATGAGCAGTTCTTC. This gives the protein CASSLSSQGNEQFF. The chain combines TRBV5-4 with TRBJ2-1, with TRBD1 as a possible D gene (6 bases). CDR3 length: 14 amino acids. V was cut by 1 base and J by 7 bases, with 12 bases left in between. The germline CDR1 and CDR2 sequences are SGHNT and YYREEE (reference sequence).

J is TRBJ2-1 and V is TRBV12-3 or TRBV12-4, with D possibly being TRBD1 (5 bases). Trimming left V 2 bases short and J 8 bases short, with 16 bases between. This CDR3 comprises 15 residues. CDR3 nucleotides: TGTGCCAGCAGTTTAAGAATGGGCAGGGTGGATGAGCAGTTCTTC. It codes for CASSLRMGRVDEQFF.

The rearrangement uses TRBV29-1 and TRBJ1-1; no clear D gene. The germline V gene encodes CDR1 SQVTM and CDR2 ANQGSEA. Trimming removed 1 base at V and 6 bases at J, with 18 bases between. CDR3 length: 15 residues. Written as DNA, the CDR3 is TGCAGCGTTGAAGGGGCGGCCCCTCCGGTCTCTGAAGCTTTCTTT. This gives the protein CSVEGAAPPVSEAFF.

This clonotype occurred once. This chain joins TRBV7-6 and TRBJ1-5; D is uncertain. CDR3 size: 15 residues. Germline CDR1 is SGHVS and CDR2 is FNYEAQ. V lost 5 bases to trimming and J lost 0 bases, with 11 bases between them. The CDR3 spells CASSPAGYSNQPQHF. CDR3 nucleotides: TGTGCCAGCAGCCCGGCCGGATATAGCAATCAGCCCCAGCATTTT.

There are a few counts of this clonotype. This chain connects TRBV10-3 to TRBJ2-3; no reliable D call. V lost 0 bases to trimming and J lost 5 bases, with 3 bases between them. There are 12 residues in the CDR3. Per germline, CDR1 ENHRY and CDR2 SYGVKD. The CDR3 DNA follows: TGTGCCATCAGTGAGTCGGTAGATACGCAGTATTTT. Translation gives CAISESVDTQYF.

For this clonotype: The junction shows a germline mismatch at one end, possibly a read error. The chain uses TRBV20-1 and TRBJ2-4; no firm D call. Germline CDR1 and CDR2: DFQATT and SNEGSKA (reference sequence). The CDR3 has 13 residues. CDR3 sequence (DNA): TGCAGTGCGAGAGACCAAGCCCAAAACATTCAGTACTTC. Translation: CSARDQAQNIQYF.

V gene TRBV18 combines with J gene TRBJ2-5; the D is unclear. The J call may be mistaken, given a closer DNA end match to TRBJ2-7. Germline V gene lookup returns CDR1 KGHSH and CDR2 LQKENI. The CDR3 consists of 14 residues. CDR3 loop: CASSSTVVGSEQYF. CDR3 coding DNA: TGTGCCAGCTCATCGACGGTGGTGGGCTCCGAGCAGTACTTC.